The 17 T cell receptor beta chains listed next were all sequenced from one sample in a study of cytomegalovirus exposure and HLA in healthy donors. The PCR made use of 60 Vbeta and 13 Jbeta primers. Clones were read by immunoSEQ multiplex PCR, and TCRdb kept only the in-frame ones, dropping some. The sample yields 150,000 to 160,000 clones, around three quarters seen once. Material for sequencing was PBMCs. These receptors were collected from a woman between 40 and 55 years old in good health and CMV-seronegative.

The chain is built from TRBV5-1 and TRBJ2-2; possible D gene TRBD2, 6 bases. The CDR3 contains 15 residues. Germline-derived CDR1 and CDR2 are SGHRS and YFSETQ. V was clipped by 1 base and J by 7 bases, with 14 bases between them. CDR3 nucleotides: TGCGCCAGCAGCTTGATCCCGGGGGATGGCGGGGAGCTGTTTTTT. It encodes CASSLIPGDGGELFF.

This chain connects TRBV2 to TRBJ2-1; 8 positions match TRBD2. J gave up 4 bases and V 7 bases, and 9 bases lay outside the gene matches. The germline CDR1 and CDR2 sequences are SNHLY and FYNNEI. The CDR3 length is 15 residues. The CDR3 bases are TGTGCCAGCAAGGCCATGATAGCGGGGTACAATGAGCAGTTCTTC. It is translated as CASKAMIAGYNEQFF.

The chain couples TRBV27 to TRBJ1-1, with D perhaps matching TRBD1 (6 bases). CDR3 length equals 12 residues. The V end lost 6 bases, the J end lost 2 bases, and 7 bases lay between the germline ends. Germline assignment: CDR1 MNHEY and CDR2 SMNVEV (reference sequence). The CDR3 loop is CASRGTNTEAFF. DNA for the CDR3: TGTGCCAGCAGAGGGACAAACACTGAAGCTTTCTTT.

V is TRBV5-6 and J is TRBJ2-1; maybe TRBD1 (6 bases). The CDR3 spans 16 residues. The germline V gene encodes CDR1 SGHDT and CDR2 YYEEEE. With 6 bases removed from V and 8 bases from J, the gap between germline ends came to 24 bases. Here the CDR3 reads CASNPWWDTNGHEQFF. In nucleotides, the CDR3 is TGTGCCAGCAACCCCTGGTGGGACACCAACGGGCATGAGCAGTTCTTC.

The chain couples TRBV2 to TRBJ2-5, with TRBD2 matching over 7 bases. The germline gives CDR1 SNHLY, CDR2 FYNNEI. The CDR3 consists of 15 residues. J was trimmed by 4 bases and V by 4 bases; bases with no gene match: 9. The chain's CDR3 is CASSGREGPTETQYF. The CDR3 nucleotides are TGTGCCAGCAGTGGCAGGGAGGGGCCCACAGAGACCCAGTACTTC.

The CDR3 bases are TGTGCCAGCAGCTTAGCGGGGGAGCGGGGGGGCGAGCAGTTCTTC. This translates into CASSLAGERGGEQFF. The gene calls are TRBV7-2 and TRBJ2-1; 10 positions match TRBD2. CDR1 is SGHTA and CDR2 is FQGNSA in the germline V gene. The CDR3 contains 15 residues. V lost 0 bases to trimming and J lost 10 bases; unmatched junction nucleotides: 6.

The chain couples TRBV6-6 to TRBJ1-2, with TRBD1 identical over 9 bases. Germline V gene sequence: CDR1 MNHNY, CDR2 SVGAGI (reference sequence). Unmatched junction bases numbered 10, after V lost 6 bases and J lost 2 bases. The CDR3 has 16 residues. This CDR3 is CASSHLRQGDNYGYTF. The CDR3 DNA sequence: TGTGCCAGCAGCCACCTAAGACAGGGGGACAACTATGGCTACACCTTC.

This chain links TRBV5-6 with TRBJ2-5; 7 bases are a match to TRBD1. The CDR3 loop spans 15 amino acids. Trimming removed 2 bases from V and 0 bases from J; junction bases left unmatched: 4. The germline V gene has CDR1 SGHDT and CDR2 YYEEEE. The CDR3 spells CASSFIGQDQETQYF. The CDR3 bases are TGTGCCAGCAGCTTTATCGGACAGGACCAAGAGACCCAGTACTTC.

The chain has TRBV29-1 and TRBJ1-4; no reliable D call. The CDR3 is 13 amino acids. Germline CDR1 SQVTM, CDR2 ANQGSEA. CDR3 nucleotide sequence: TGCAGTGTCACCGGTGGGCAGAATGAAAAACTGTTTTTT. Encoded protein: CSVTGGQNEKLFF.

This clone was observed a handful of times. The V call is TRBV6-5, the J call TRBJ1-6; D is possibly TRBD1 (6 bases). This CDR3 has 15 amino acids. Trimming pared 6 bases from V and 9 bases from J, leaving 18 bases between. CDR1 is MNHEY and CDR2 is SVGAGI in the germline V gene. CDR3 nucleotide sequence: TGTGCCAGCAGGGGGGCGATCGGAGAGGGTTCACCCCTCCACTTT. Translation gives CASRGAIGEGSPLHF.

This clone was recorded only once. The CDR3 is CASSLQANYGYTF. The CDR3 DNA sequence: TGTGCCAGCAGTTTACAGGCTAACTATGGCTACACCTTC. The chain employs TRBV6-1 and TRBJ1-2, with D perhaps matching TRBD1 (5 bases). The V end was cut by 5 bases, the J end by 0 bases, with 7 bases between. Germline V gene data show CDR1 as MNHNS and CDR2 as SASEGT. The CDR3 is 13 amino acids.

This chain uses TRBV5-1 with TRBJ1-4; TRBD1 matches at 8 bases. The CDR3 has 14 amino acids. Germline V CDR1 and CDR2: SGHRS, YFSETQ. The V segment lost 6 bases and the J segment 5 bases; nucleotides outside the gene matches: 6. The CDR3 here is CASTRGLLNEKLFF. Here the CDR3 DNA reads TGCGCCAGCACCAGGGGGCTTTTAAATGAAAAACTGTTTTTT.

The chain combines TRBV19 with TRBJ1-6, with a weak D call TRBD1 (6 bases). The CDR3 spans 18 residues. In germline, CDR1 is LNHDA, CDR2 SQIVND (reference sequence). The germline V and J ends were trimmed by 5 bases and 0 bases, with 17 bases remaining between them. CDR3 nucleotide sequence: TGTGCCAGTAGTTTCCCAGACAGGAATAGCTCCTATAATTCACCCCTCCACTTT. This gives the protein CASSFPDRNSSYNSPLHF.

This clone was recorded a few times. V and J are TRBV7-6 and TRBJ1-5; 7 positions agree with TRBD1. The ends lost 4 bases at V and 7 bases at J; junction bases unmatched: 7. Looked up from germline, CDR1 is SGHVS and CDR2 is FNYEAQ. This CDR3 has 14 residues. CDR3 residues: CASSWQGVGQPQHF. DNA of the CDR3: TGTGCCAGCAGCTGGCAGGGGGTCGGGCAGCCCCAGCATTTT. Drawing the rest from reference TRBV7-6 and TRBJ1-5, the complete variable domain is GAGVSQSPRYKVTKRGQDVALRCDPISGHVSLYWYRQALGQGPEFLTYFNYEAQQDKSGLPNDRFSAERPEGSISTLTIQRTEQRDSAMYRCASSWQGVGQPQHFGDGTRLSIL.

The chain's CDR3 is CASSQGRSETQYF. The CDR3, as DNA: TGCGCCAGCAGCCAGGGGCGATCAGAGACCCAGTACTTC. V gene TRBV5-1 combines with J gene TRBJ2-5; tentative D call: TRBD1 (6 bases). The germline gives CDR1 SGHRS, CDR2 YFSETQ. The V and J ends lost 4 bases and 4 bases respectively, with 11 bases between them. CDR3 length equals 13 residues.

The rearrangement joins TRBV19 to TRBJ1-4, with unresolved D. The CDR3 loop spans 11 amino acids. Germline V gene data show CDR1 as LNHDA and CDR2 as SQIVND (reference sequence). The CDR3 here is CSAGFGEKLFF. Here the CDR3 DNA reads TGTTCTGCGGGGTTCGGGGAAAAACTGTTTTTT.

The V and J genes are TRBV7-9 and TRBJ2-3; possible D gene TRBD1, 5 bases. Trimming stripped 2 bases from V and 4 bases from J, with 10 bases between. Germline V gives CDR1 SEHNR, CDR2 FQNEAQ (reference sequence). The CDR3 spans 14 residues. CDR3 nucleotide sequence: TGTGCCAGCAGCTTACCGACAGCACCAGATACGCAGTATTTT. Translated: CASSLPTAPDTQYF.